The 14 T cell receptor beta chains reported below all come from one sample, sequenced in a study of blood T cell repertoires in COVID-19. Sequencing used immunoSEQ multiplex PCR; TCRdb keeps in-frame clones, though not all of them. The top ten clones hold just under 2% of a sample with 160,000 or so clones, over 90% of them seen once. What was sequenced was peripheral blood. The receptor source for this set is a woman in her sixties or seventies with COVID-19, enrolled during active disease.

The chain recombines TRBV5-1 with TRBJ2-1; 10 bases line up with TRBD2. CDR3 length: 16 amino acids. The trim removed 1 base at V and 3 bases at J, leaving 4 bases unmatched. In germline, CDR1 is SGHRS, CDR2 YFSETQ. The CDR3 nucleotides read TGCGCCAGCAGCTTGACCTTAGCGGGGGGCTACAATGAGCAGTTCTTC. Translating it yields CASSLTLAGGYNEQFF.

This clone has a single count. The junction shows a germline mismatch at one end, possibly a read error. This chain joins TRBV7-9 and TRBJ1-2; D call uncertain. The CDR3 has 15 amino acids. From germline, CDR1 is SEHNR and CDR2 FQNEAQ (reference sequence). The CDR3 DNA follows: TGTGCCAGCAGCTCAGATATGGCAGGACTTATTGGATCTTCCTTC. Translated: CASSSDMAGLIGSSF.

The V and J genes are TRBV6-1 and TRBJ2-7; the D gene is possibly TRBD2 (6 bases). Germline lookup yields CDR1 MNHNS and CDR2 SASEGT. V lost 2 bases, J lost 0 bases, and 14 bases lay in between. This CDR3 is built from 16 residues. This CDR3 is CASSEWGRGNSYEQYF. The CDR3 DNA reads TGTGCCAGCAGTGAATGGGGACGGGGGAACTCCTACGAGCAGTACTTC.

The chain joins TRBV5-1 to TRBJ2-1; maybe TRBD1 (5 bases). This CDR3 has 15 residues. The V gene lost 0 bases and the J gene lost 6 bases, with 13 bases spanning the gap. Looked up from germline, CDR1 is SGHRS and CDR2 is YFSETQ. CDR3 in amino acids: CASSLESPGINEQFF. CDR3 bases: TGCGCCAGCAGCTTGGAAAGCCCAGGGATCAATGAGCAGTTCTTC. Variable domain in full (rest from reference TRBV5-1 and TRBJ2-1): KAGVTQTPRYLIKTRGQQVTLSCSPISGHRSVSWYQQTPGQGLQFLFEYFSETQRNKGNFPGRFSGRQFSNSRSEMNVSTLELGDSALYLCASSLESPGINEQFFGPGTRLTVL.

This clone was detected a few times. Here the CDR3 reads CASSFDRGFQETQYF. The CDR3 DNA is TGTGCCAGCAGCTTCGACAGGGGGTTTCAGGAGACCCAGTACTTC. V gene TRBV7-2 combines with J gene TRBJ2-5; 9 bases are a match to TRBD1. V lost 3 bases, J lost 5 bases, and 7 bases stayed unmatched. Germline assignment: CDR1 SGHTA and CDR2 FQGNSA. The CDR3 is 15 residues long.

This rearrangement joins TRBV11-1 to TRBJ1-2; D uncertain. Trimming cost V 0 bases and J 8 bases, with 7 bases left between them. This CDR3 is 12 amino acids long. Germline CDR1 reads SGHAT; CDR2 reads FQDESV (reference sequence). The CDR3 protein is CASSLAGRGYTF. In DNA, the CDR3 is TGTGCCAGCAGCTTAGCCGGGAGAGGCTACACCTTC.

This chain connects TRBV30 to TRBJ2-7; a possible D gene is TRBD1 (6 bases). Germline lookup yields CDR1 GTSNPN and CDR2 SVGIG (reference sequence). Between the trimmed V and J ends, which lost 5 bases and 10 bases, there was a span of 21 bases. The CDR3 runs 13 residues. The DNA of the CDR3 is TGTGCCTGGCAGGGCCCAGGGGATCAACGACAGTACTTC. Translation gives CAWQGPGDQRQYF.

The gene calls are TRBV4-3 and TRBJ1-6; a weak D match, TRBD1 (5 bases). Germline V gene lookup returns CDR1 LGHNA and CDR2 YSLEER. V dropped 4 bases and J dropped 4 bases, with 23 bases sitting between them. The CDR3 is 19 residues long. CDR3 sequence (DNA): TGCGCCAGCAGCCGATTCCTCACGGGGGAAGCGGCTTATAATTCACCCCTCCACTTT. Translated: CASSRFLTGEAAYNSPLHF.

V is TRBV4-3 and J is TRBJ1-6; 12 bases are a match to TRBD1. The CDR3 sequence is 16 residues long. CDR1 is LGHNA, CDR2 YSLEER, per germline. J gave up 7 bases and V 2 bases, and 3 bases lay outside the gene matches. CDR3 coding DNA: TGCGCCAGCAGCCAACGGGACAGGGGGCTCAATTCACCCCTCCACTTT. Amino acid sequence: CASSQRDRGLNSPLHF.

The genes are TRBV19 and TRBJ1-1; no reliable D call. CDR1 and CDR2 (germline): LNHDA, SQIVND (reference sequence). V was trimmed by 5 bases and J by 1 base, leaving 11 bases between them. The CDR3 length is 14 residues. CDR3 DNA sequence: TGTGCCAGTAGTTCTACTAGACGGAACACTGAAGCTTTCTTT. This gives the protein CASSSTRRNTEAFF.

The chain is built from TRBV6-6 and TRBJ2-1, with 11 bases that match TRBD2. The CDR3 length is 16 residues. Germline CDR1 is MNHNY and CDR2 is SVGAGI (reference sequence). Trimming cost V 4 bases and J 4 bases; bases outside gene matches: 6. CDR3 protein: CASSSISGGAYNEQFF. CDR3 coding DNA: TGTGCCAGCAGTTCGATTAGCGGGGGGGCATACAATGAGCAGTTCTTC.

This rearrangement joins TRBV30 to TRBJ1-3; no firm D call. V was pared by 2 bases and J by 3 bases, with 11 bases between. The CDR3 runs 14 residues. The germline V gene encodes CDR1 GTSNPN and CDR2 SVGIG (reference sequence). Here the CDR3 DNA reads TGTGCCTGGAGTCGAGGGTTCGATGGAAACACCATATATTTT. Translation: CAWSRGFDGNTIYF.

This chain uses TRBV27 with TRBJ2-5; 7 bases align to TRBD1. CDR3 length: 13 amino acids. Losses at the gene ends were 6 bases for V and 5 bases for J; bases not matched to a gene: 6. Germline V gives CDR1 MNHEY, CDR2 SMNVEV (reference sequence). CDR3 coding DNA: TGTGCCAGCAGCGGGACAGCCCTGGAGACCCAGTACTTC. Translating gives CASSGTALETQYF.

The gene calls are TRBV19 and TRBJ2-7; TRBD1 agrees at 7 bases. Trimming at V came to 1 base and at J to 0 bases, leaving 9 bases not matched to a gene. The CDR3 runs 17 residues. Germline V gene data show CDR1 as LNHDA and CDR2 as SQIVND (reference sequence). The CDR3 region has the DNA TGTGCCAGTAGTATAGTTCCACGACAGGGTCACTCCTACGAGCAGTACTTC. This translates into CASSIVPRQGHSYEQYF.